Listed below are T cell receptor beta chains from one sample, sequenced in a study of T cells in Graves' hyperthyroidism and ophthalmopathy. MiXCR was run by TCRdb on the multiplex PCR reads, yielding one entry per CDR3 protein. Of about half a million distinct CDR3 sequences in the sample, 20% were seen once. The source material was blood. The receptors here all came from a man younger than 35 with Graves' hyperthyroidism. Both conserved end residues are part of each CDR3. D genes are given only for firm matches. Clone sizes are given selectively: once, few, many, or a class where the clone is expanded.

clone size: NA; D gene: NA; V gene: TRBV12-3/TRBV12-4; J gene: TRBJ2-7; CDR3 protein: CASSMSRAYEQYF; CDR3 DNA: TGTGCCAGCAGCATGTCCAGGGCCTACGAGCAGTACTTC
clone size: few; D gene: TRBD1; V gene: TRBV5-8; J gene: TRBJ1-6; CDR3 protein: CASSSGTASYNSPLHF; CDR3 DNA: TGTGCCAGCAGCTCGGGGACAGCTTCTTATAATTCACCCCTCCACTTT
clone size: many; D gene: NA; V gene: TRBV27; J gene: TRBJ2-2; CDR3 protein: CASSAIAGATTGELFF; CDR3 DNA: TGTGCCAGCAGTGCCATTGCAGGGGCGACCACCGGGGAGCTGTTTTTT
clone size: NA; D gene: TRBD1; V gene: TRBV2; J gene: TRBJ2-2; CDR3 protein: CARHRGPNTGELFF; CDR3 DNA: TGTGCCAGGCACAGGGGGCCGAACACCGGGGAGCTGTTTTTT
clone size: many; D gene: TRBD1; V gene: TRBV6-5; J gene: TRBJ2-2; CDR3 protein: CASSFDRGDTGELFF; CDR3 DNA: TGTGCCAGCAGTTTCGACAGGGGGGACACCGGGGAGCTGTTTTTT
clone size: many; D gene: NA; V gene: TRBV5-8; J gene: TRBJ1-1; CDR3 protein: CASSLTVSWRTEAFF; CDR3 DNA: TGTGCCAGCAGCTTGACAGTGTCTTGGAGGACTGAAGCTTTCTTT
clone size: NA; D gene: TRBD2; V gene: TRBV11-2; J gene: TRBJ2-7; CDR3 protein: CASSLVGSGGYEQYF; CDR3 DNA: TGTGCCAGCAGCTTAGTGGGGAGCGGGGGGTACGAGCAGTACTTC
clone size: many; D gene: NA; V gene: TRBV28; J gene: TRBJ1-5; CDR3 protein: CVSSLTGRPQHF; CDR3 DNA: TGTGTCAGCAGTCTAACCGGTCGGCCCCAGCATTTT
clone size: many; D gene: NA; V gene: TRBV30; J gene: TRBJ2-5; CDR3 protein: CAWTRDFKEETQYF; CDR3 DNA: TGTGCCTGGACCCGGGACTTTAAGGAGGAGACCCAGTACTTC
clone size: NA; D gene: NA; V gene: TRBV24-1; J gene: TRBJ1-5; CDR3 protein: CATGPGYSNQPQHF; CDR3 DNA: TGTGCCACCGGGCCTGGGTATAGCAATCAGCCCCAGCATTTT
clone size: many; D gene: TRBD1; V gene: TRBV2; J gene: TRBJ1-1; CDR3 protein: CASTLRQGGQAFF; CDR3 DNA: TGTGCCAGCACCCTTCGACAGGGGGGTCAAGCTTTCTTT
clone size: few; D gene: TRBD1; V gene: TRBV5-6; J gene: TRBJ2-2; CDR3 protein: CASSLVRGRGTGELFF; CDR3 DNA: TGTGCCAGCAGCTTGGTCAGGGGGCGAGGCACCGGGGAGCTGTTTTTT
clone size: many; D gene: NA; V gene: TRBV20-1; J gene: TRBJ1-2; CDR3 protein: CSARGLYGYTF; CDR3 DNA: TGCAGTGCTAGAGGACTCTATGGCTACACCTTC
clone size: many; D gene: NA; V gene: TRBV27; J gene: TRBJ2-7; CDR3 protein: CASRVQLASSYEQYF; CDR3 DNA: TGTGCCAGCAGAGTCCAGCTTGCGAGCTCCTACGAGCAGTACTTC
clone size: many; D gene: NA; V gene: TRBV11-3; J gene: TRBJ1-1; CDR3 protein: CASSQHWNTEAFF; CDR3 DNA: TGTGCCAGCAGTCAACATTGGAACACTGAAGCTTTCTTT
clone size: few; D gene: NA; V gene: TRBV12-3/TRBV12-4; J gene: TRBJ2-3; CDR3 protein: CASSFRGARTDTQYF; CDR3 DNA: TGTGCCAGCAGTTTCAGGGGGGCTCGCACAGATACGCAGTATTTT
clone size: many; D gene: NA; V gene: TRBV28; J gene: TRBJ1-5; CDR3 protein: CASSLFANNQPQHF; CDR3 DNA: TGTGCCAGCAGTTTGTTTGCCAACAATCAGCCCCAGCATTTT
clone size: many; D gene: NA; V gene: TRBV7-2; J gene: TRBJ1-2; CDR3 protein: CASSSGGLGGYTF; CDR3 DNA: TGTGCCAGCAGCTCAGGCGGGCTCGGGGGCTACACCTTC
clone size: many; D gene: TRBD1; V gene: TRBV4-2; J gene: TRBJ1-1; CDR3 protein: CASSQQGGASMNTEAFF; CDR3 DNA: TGTGCCAGCAGTCAACAGGGGGGAGCCTCGATGAACACTGAAGCTTTCTTT
clone size: many; D gene: TRBD1; V gene: TRBV11-3; J gene: TRBJ2-7; CDR3 protein: CASSLAGTGIYEQYF; CDR3 DNA: TGTGCCAGCAGCTTAGCCGGGACAGGGATCTACGAGCAGTACTTC
clone size: many; D gene: NA; V gene: TRBV30; J gene: TRBJ1-2; CDR3 protein: CAWSVRRVLEGYTF; CDR3 DNA: TGTGCCTGGAGTGTACGGAGGGTGCTGGAAGGCTACACCTTC
clone size: NA; D gene: TRBD1; V gene: TRBV30; J gene: TRBJ2-2; CDR3 protein: CAWGQGAGELFF; CDR3 DNA: TGTGCCTGGGGACAGGGTGCCGGGGAGCTGTTTTTT
clone size: few; D gene: NA; V gene: TRBV27; J gene: TRBJ1-5; CDR3 protein: CASSLRSGDQPQHF; CDR3 DNA: TGTGCCAGCAGTTTAAGGTCAGGGGATCAGCCCCAGCATTTT
clone size: many; D gene: TRBD1; V gene: TRBV30; J gene: TRBJ1-1; CDR3 protein: CAWESGTGPTEAFF; CDR3 DNA: TGTGCCTGGGAGAGCGGGACAGGGCCCACTGAAGCTTTCTTT
clone size: NA; D gene: TRBD1; V gene: TRBV10-3; J gene: TRBJ2-7; CDR3 protein: CAISELTGGVEQYF; CDR3 DNA: TGTGCCATCAGTGAATTAACAGGGGGAGTCGAGCAGTACTTC
clone size: NA; D gene: TRBD2; V gene: TRBV2; J gene: TRBJ2-5; CDR3 protein: CASSEGVLAGGRTQYF; CDR3 DNA: TGTGCCAGCAGTGAAGGTGTACTAGCGGGGGGGCGGACCCAGTACTTC